The next 8 T cell receptor beta chains were all read from a single sample in a study of identical twins. TCRdb processed the 5' RACE reads anew with MiXCR; each CDR3 protein has one entry. The table records fewer than 550,000 distinct CDR3 sequences, more than 13% of them present only once. These data also formed part of another study, on yellow fever vaccine responses in identical twins.

The material sequenced was CD4+ T cells sorted from blood. The receptors derive from a woman younger than 30 in good health.

This clonotype was counted many times. V gene TRBV6-4 combines with J gene TRBJ2-5, with 12 bases matching TRBD2. V was clipped by 9 bases and J by 4 bases; unmatched bases: 15. Per germline, CDR1 MRHNA and CDR2 SNTAGT. This CDR3 is built from 17 residues. The CDR3 nucleotides are TGTGCCAGATATGCCCGACTAGCGGGAGCTCGGTCAGAGACCCAGTACTTC. Translating gives CARYARLAGARSETQYF.

This sequence joins TRBV4-2 and TRBJ2-7; D unclear. The CDR3 has 15 amino acids. V was clipped by 11 bases and J by 4 bases, with 24 bases between them. From germline, CDR1 is LGHNA and CDR2 YNFKEQ. The CDR3 spells CASSKLGGELYEQYF. As DNA, the CDR3 is TGTGCCTCCAGCAAATTAGGCGGTGAATTATACGAGCAGTACTTC.

V usage is TRBV6-1 and J usage is TRBJ2-7; 11 nucleotides align to TRBD1. This CDR3 spans 14 amino acids. Germline values: CDR1 MNHNS, CDR2 SASEGT. With V trimmed by 6 bases and J by 6 bases, 7 bases remained unmatched. The CDR3 region is CASRGPGTGGEQYF. The CDR3 DNA reads TGTGCCAGCAGAGGACCCGGGACAGGGGGCGAGCAGTACTTC.

About this clonotype: At one of its ends the junction is not consistent with the germline gene, which may arise from a read error. The J gene is TRBJ2-2, the V gene TRBV13, with a weak D call TRBD1 (6 bases). The CDR3 runs 15 residues. Germline CDR1 PRHDT, CDR2 FYEKMQ (reference sequence). CDR3 loop: CASNLKDRNTGELFF. CDR3 DNA: TGTGCCAGCAACTTAAAGGACAGGAACACCGGGGAGCTGTTTTTT.

This clonotype came up a few times. V and J are TRBV7-9 and TRBJ1-3; D unresolved. Germline V gene data show CDR1 as SEHNR and CDR2 as FQNEAQ (reference sequence). The V end lost 10 bases, the J end lost 11 bases, and 15 bases lay between the germline ends. This CDR3 contains 11 residues. The CDR3 region has the DNA TGTGCCATCTTAATAGCGGAATCCATATATTTT. It specifies CAILIAESIYF.

The rearrangement uses TRBV24-1 and TRBJ2-3; 8 nucleotides match TRBD2. V shed 4 bases and J 3 bases; nucleotides not matched to a gene: 8. Germline CDR1 KGHDR, CDR2 SFDVKD. There are 16 residues in the CDR3. Here the CDR3 reads CATSDLFSGDTDTQYF. CDR3 DNA sequence: TGTGCCACCAGTGACCTCTTTAGCGGGGATACAGATACGCAGTATTTT.

This clonotype has more than one count but fewer than ten. The J gene is TRBJ1-1, the V gene TRBV6-2 or TRBV6-3; D uncertain. This CDR3 has 15 amino acids. The V gene lost 5 bases and the J gene lost 1 base, with 14 bases spanning the gap. Per germline, CDR1 MNHEY and CDR2 SVGEGT. CDR3 region: CASSKRHLKNTEAFF. For the CDR3, the DNA is TGTGCCAGCAGTAAGCGACACCTGAAGAACACTGAAGCTTTCTTT.

The chain is built from TRBV7-2 and TRBJ2-1, with 9 bases matching TRBD1. The germline V gene encodes CDR1 SGHTA and CDR2 FQGNSA. The CDR3 runs 16 residues. After removal of 5 bases from V and 7 bases from J, the junction contained 12 bases not matched to a gene. The CDR3 reads CASSPWSRQGGNEQFF. The CDR3 nucleotides are TGTGCCAGCAGCCCATGGAGCCGACAGGGGGGGAATGAGCAGTTCTTC.